This T cell receptor beta chain came from a study of response to subunit inactivated influenza vaccine. General study points: Researchers suggested that each seasonal influenza vaccination recruits few new T cells.

TCRdb called the RT-PCR reads again in MiXCR, with one record for every CDR3 protein. The sample has about 700,000 distinct CDR3 sequences, 14% seen once. The CDR3 length is 17 residues. Germline values: CDR1 SGHAT, CDR2 FQNNGV. Trimming left V 1 base short and J 0 bases short, with 13 bases between. As concerns this clonotype: Its specificity is unknown.

The sample in question was PBMCs from blood, obtained 14 to 15 days before vaccination. The gene calls are TRBV11-2 and TRBJ2-1; weak D call: TRBD2 (5 bases). The origin of this receptor is a man aged 50 to 60 who received an inactivated influenza vaccine. This chain's CDR3 is CASSLARRGGSYNEQFF. Here the CDR3 DNA reads TGTGCCAGCAGCTTAGCTAGACGCGGAGGCTCCTACAATGAGCAGTTCTTC.